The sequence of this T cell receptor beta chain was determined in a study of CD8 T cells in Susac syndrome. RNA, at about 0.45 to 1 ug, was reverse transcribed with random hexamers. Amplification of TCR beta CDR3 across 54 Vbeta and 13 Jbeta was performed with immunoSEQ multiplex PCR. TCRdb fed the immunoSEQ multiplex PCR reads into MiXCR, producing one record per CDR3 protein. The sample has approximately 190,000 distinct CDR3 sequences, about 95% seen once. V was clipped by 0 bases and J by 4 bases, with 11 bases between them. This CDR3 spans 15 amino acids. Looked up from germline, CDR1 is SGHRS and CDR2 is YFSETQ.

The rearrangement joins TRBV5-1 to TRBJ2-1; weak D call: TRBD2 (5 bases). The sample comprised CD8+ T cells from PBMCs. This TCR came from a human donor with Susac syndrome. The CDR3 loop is CASSLGRGVYNEQFF. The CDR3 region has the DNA TGCGCCAGCAGCTTGGGTCGGGGTGTATACAATGAGCAGTTCTTC.